This T cell receptor beta chain originates from a study of blood T cell repertoires in COVID-19. Study-level background: COVID-19 samples, acute and convalescent, were from the United States, Italy and Spain. PBMCs, B-cell-depleted T cells, or T cells were the source of the cDNA or gDNA that made up the material.

In the original analysis: Amplification of reference gene primers provided the estimated nucleated cell counts. The protocol was immunoSEQ multiplex PCR, while the TCRdb copy is restricted to in-frame clones and leaves out a portion. V, J and clone size reflect that table, while D and trimming were determined from the DNA. The sample carries fewer than 30,000 clones, approximately 85% recorded once. Trimming cost V 4 bases and J 0 bases, with 17 bases left between them. Germline CDR1 and CDR2: SGHNT and YYREEE (reference sequence). The CDR3 runs to 17 residues. V and J are TRBV5-4 and TRBJ2-1; perhaps TRBD1 as D (6 bases). The sample consisted of peripheral blood. The TCR originated in a woman older than 75 with COVID-19, enrolled during active disease. CDR3 nucleotides: TGTGCCAGCAGCCCCCGGGACATTAGGGACTCCTACAATGAGCAGTTCTTC. Amino acid sequence: CASSPRDIRDSYNEQFF.